Shown below are 5 T cell receptor beta chains from a single sample sequenced in a study of cytomegalovirus exposure and HLA in healthy donors. The primer mix had 60 Vbeta and 13 Jbeta primers. Here immunoSEQ multiplex PCR was the method, and the copy in TCRdb shows in-frame clones only, minus some. The sample lists some 130,000 clones; roughly 80% were seen once. Input material: PBMCs. These receptors were taken from a woman in her forties or fifties in good health and CMV-seropositive.

The V call is TRBV29-1, the J call TRBJ2-1; tentatively, D is TRBD2 (6 bases). The CDR3 is 12 residues long. Between the trimmed V and J ends, which lost 3 bases and 8 bases, there was a span of 11 bases. Germline CDR1 and CDR2: SQVTM and ANQGSEA. The CDR3 loop is CSVDGGTDEQFF. The DNA for the CDR3 is TGCAGCGTTGATGGGGGGACCGATGAGCAGTTCTTC.

The chain is built from TRBV28 and TRBJ1-6, with TRBD1 identical over 9 bases. Trimming removed 5 bases from V and 8 bases from J; junction bases left unmatched: 7. Germline V lookup: CDR1 MDHEN, CDR2 SYDVKM. CDR3 length: 15 residues. The chain's CDR3 is CASSLTGGGDSPLHF. The CDR3, as DNA: TGTGCCAGCAGTCTTACAGGGGGCGGCGATTCACCCCTCCACTTT.

V is TRBV27 and J is TRBJ1-2; 9 bases are a match to TRBD1. The V segment lost 5 bases and the J segment 8 bases; nucleotides outside the gene matches: 9. The CDR3 is made up of 14 amino acids. The germline CDR1 and CDR2 sequences are MNHEY and SMNVEV (reference sequence). The DNA for the CDR3 is TGTGCCAGCAGTGCCCGGGACAGGGAAGAAGGCTACACCTTC. Protein: CASSARDREEGYTF.

The chain is built from TRBV6-1 and TRBJ2-2; 10 bases map to TRBD1. Germline loops: CDR1 MNHNS, CDR2 SASEGT. This CDR3 region has 14 residues. The J segment lost 5 bases and the V segment lost 6 bases, leaving 3 bases of the junction unmatched. CDR3 bases: TGTGCCAGCAGCCGGACAGGGGGAACCGGGGAGCTGTTTTTT. Encoded protein: CASSRTGGTGELFF.

V gene TRBV5-1 combines with J gene TRBJ1-5; 11 bases fit TRBD1. The CDR3 sequence is 15 residues long. The V and J ends lost 4 bases and 5 bases, in that order; junction bases with no gene match: 5. Germline V gene lookup returns CDR1 SGHRS and CDR2 YFSETQ. The CDR3 DNA reads as TGCGCCAGCAGCCCGGGGACAGGGGGGGATCAGCCCCAGCATTTT. It is translated as CASSPGTGGDQPQHF.